This is a list of T cell receptor beta chains from one sample in a study of patients and donors after allogeneic stem cell transplantation. TCRdb fed the RT-PCR reads into MiXCR, producing one record per CDR3 protein. The table shows around 200,000 distinct CDR3 sequences, with 35% to 45% occurring only once. Sequencing was done on a sample of blood, either unsorted or a sorted T cell fraction (not recorded which). These receptors were obtained from a human donor who was either an allogeneic HSCT recipient or a stem cell or donor lymphocyte infusion donor (not recorded which). It is not recorded whose cells these are; they may come from a transplant donor. The CDR3 runs from the conserved cysteine through the conserved F or W. The D gene is left open where the match is weak. Some rows mark clone size as missing; the rest say once, few, many or name a class of expanded clone.

TRBJ1-2 - - TRBV29-1 TGCAGCGGCATGCAGGGGACCAACGGCTACACCTTC CSGMQGTNGYTF
TRBJ2-3 - TRBD1 TRBV20-1 TGCAGTGCTAGGCGGACCATGACCTTGACAGGGAGCACAGATACGCAGTATTTT CSARRTMTLTGSTDTQYF
TRBJ1-2 few - TRBV3-1 TGTGCCAGCAGCCAAAATAGGGGTGGCTACACCTTC CASSQNRGGYTF
TRBJ2-5 - - TRBV11-2 TGTGCCAGCAGCCCCGCAGGGGGGAGAGTCCAAGAGACCCAGTACTTC CASSPAGGRVQETQYF
TRBJ1-1 - - TRBV12-3/TRBV12-4 TGTGCCAGCAGTTTAGGGGGGGCAGGGCCAGAAGCTTTCTTT CASSLGGAGPEAFF
TRBJ1-1 few - TRBV24-1 TGTGCCACCAGGAGGGGACACCTGAACACTGAAGCTTTCTTT CATRRGHLNTEAFF
TRBJ1-2 few - TRBV5-1 TGCGCCAGCAGCTCAGACAGGAGCAGGGGCTACACCTTC CASSSDRSRGYTF
TRBJ1-5 few TRBD1 TRBV10-2 TGCGCCAGCTCGTCGCAGACAGGGAACGATCAGCCCCAGCATTTT CASSSQTGNDQPQHF
TRBJ2-7 - TRBD2 TRBV7-6 TGTGCCAGCAGCTTAGTAAGCGGGGGGCTCTCCAGCTACGAGCAGTACTTC CASSLVSGGLSSYEQYF
TRBJ2-1 once - TRBV11-3 TGTGCCAGCAGCTTAAGAGGAGGGTCGGGCTACAATGAGCAGTTCTTC CASSLRGGSGYNEQFF
TRBJ1-3 - - TRBV21-1 TGTGCCTCCCCAAGGGGCGGTGACACCATATATTTT CASPRGGDTIYF
TRBJ2-2 once - TRBV28 TGTGCCGTACGGGGATTAGCCGGGGAGCTGTTTTTT CAVRGLAGELFF
TRBJ1-1 - - TRBV6-1 TGTGCCAGCAGAAGATCCGGGACTTTCACTGAAGCTTTCTTT CASRRSGTFTEAFF
TRBJ2-7 few - TRBV5-1 TGCGCCAGCAGCTTGGGTTTTGCCGTTAACTCCTACGAGCAGTACTTC CASSLGFAVNSYEQYF
TRBJ1-2 - - TRBV28 TGTGCCAGCAGCCCCCTGGGGGCGAACTATGGCTACACCTTC CASSPLGANYGYTF
TRBJ2-7 many TRBD2 TRBV24-1 TGTGCCACCAGTGATTTTAGACTAGCGCTCGAGCAGTACTTC CATSDFRLALEQYF
TRBJ1-3 - - TRBV7-6 TGTGCCAGCAGCTTGGAGGCAGGGACCAACACCATATATTTT CASSLEAGTNTIYF
TRBJ2-4 few - TRBV29-1 TGCAGCGCTAGACCCCTAGCCAAAAACATTCAGTACTTC CSARPLAKNIQYF
TRBJ1-5 - - TRBV7-6 TGTGCCAGCAGCTTAGGGACGGCCTATAATCAGCCCCAGCATTTT CASSLGTAYNQPQHF
TRBJ2-3 - TRBD2 TRBV9 TGTGCCAGCAGCGTAGGAGCGGGGGCGACTAGCACAGATACGCAGTATTTT CASSVGAGATSTDTQYF
TRBJ1-1 - - TRBV7-9 TGTGCCGGCAGCTTAGATGAGGGAACTGAAGCTTTCTTT CAGSLDEGTEAFF
TRBJ2-5 - TRBD2 TRBV7-8 TGTGCCAGCAGCTCCTTACTAGCGGGGGCCGATGATACTAGCGGAGAGACCCAGTACTTC CASSSLLAGADDTSGETQYF
TRBJ2-3 - - TRBV9 TGTGCCAGCAGCGTAGTAGGCGGATATACGCAGTATTTT CASSVVGGYTQYF
TRBJ1-3 - - TRBV7-6 TGTGCCAGCAGCTTAGGACTTCCGAGCTCTGGAAACACCATATATTTT CASSLGLPSSGNTIYF
TRBJ1-3 few - TRBV10-3 TGTGCCATCAGTGATGGTACCCTAGCTGGAAACACCATATATTTT CAISDGTLAGNTIYF
TRBJ1-5 many TRBD1 TRBV6-6 TGTGCCAGCAGCCGCAGGGGGCGTCATCAGCCCCAGCATTTT CASSRRGRHQPQHF
TRBJ1-1 - - TRBV4-1 TGCGCCAGCAGCCAAGATCTGCCACGTACTGAAGCTTTCTTT CASSQDLPRTEAFF
TRBJ1-1 few - TRBV3-1 TGTGCCAGCAGTTCCGTTTGGAACACTGAAGCTTTCTTT CASSSVWNTEAFF
TRBJ1-5 few - TRBV30 TGTGCCTGGAGTAGTCGGTGGGAACAGCCCCAGCATTTT CAWSSRWEQPQHF
TRBJ1-5 few - TRBV6-6 TGTGCCAGCAGTTACCTACTGGAAGGCAATCAGCCCCAGCATTTT CASSYLLEGNQPQHF